The clone carrying this T cell receptor (beta chain) was found a few times. Its antigen is undetermined. The data are from a study of T-cell memory formation after mild COVID-19. General study results and limits: The finding that pre-infection memory included some responding clones suggested that cross-reactive memory joined.

In germline, CDR1 is SGHNT, CDR2 YENEEA. CDR3 length: 14 residues. Trimming stripped 6 bases from V and 4 bases from J, with 10 bases between. TCRdb itself ran the 5' RACE reads through MiXCR, one entry per CDR3 protein. The repertoire holds some 160,000 distinct CDR3 sequences, with roughly 13% as singletons. The chain is built from TRBV11-3 and TRBJ2-6; D is unresolved. Sequencing was carried out using PBMCs or a T cell subset sorted from them (not recorded which). The TCR was taken from a man younger than 30 who had mild COVID-19 (a few samples of this study predate the infection). Cell type and time point are not known. CDR3 residues: CASSVESGANVLTF. The DNA for the CDR3 is TGTGCCAGCAGTGTGGAATCCGGGGCCAACGTCCTGACTTTC.